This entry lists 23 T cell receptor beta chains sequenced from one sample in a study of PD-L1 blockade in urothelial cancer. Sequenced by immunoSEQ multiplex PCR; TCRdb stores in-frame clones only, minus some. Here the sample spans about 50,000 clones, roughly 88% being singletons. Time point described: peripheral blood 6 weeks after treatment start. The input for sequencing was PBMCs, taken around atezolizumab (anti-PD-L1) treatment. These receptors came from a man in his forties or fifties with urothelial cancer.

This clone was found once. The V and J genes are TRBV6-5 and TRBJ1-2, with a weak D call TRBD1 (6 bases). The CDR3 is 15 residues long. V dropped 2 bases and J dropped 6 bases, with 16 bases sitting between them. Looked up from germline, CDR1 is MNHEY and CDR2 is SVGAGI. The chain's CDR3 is CASSYQAGGANGYTF. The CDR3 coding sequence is TGTGCCAGCAGTTACCAAGCGGGGGGCGCGAATGGCTACACCTTC.

The CDR3 nucleotides read TGTGCCAGTAGTATGTTCAGGGGCTTTAGCACAGATACGCAGTATTTT. Translated, it gives CASSMFRGFSTDTQYF. This rearrangement joins TRBV19 to TRBJ2-3; weak D call: TRBD1 (6 bases). The V end lost 3 bases, the J end lost 0 bases, and 13 bases lay between the germline ends. CDR1 and CDR2 from the germline V gene are LNHDA and SQIVND (reference sequence). There are 16 residues in the CDR3.

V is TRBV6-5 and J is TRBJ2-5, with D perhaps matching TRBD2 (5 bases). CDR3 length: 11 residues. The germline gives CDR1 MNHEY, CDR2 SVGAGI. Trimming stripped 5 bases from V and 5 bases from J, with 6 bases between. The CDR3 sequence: CASSQRETQYF. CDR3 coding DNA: TGTGCCAGCAGTCAGCGGGAGACCCAGTACTTC.

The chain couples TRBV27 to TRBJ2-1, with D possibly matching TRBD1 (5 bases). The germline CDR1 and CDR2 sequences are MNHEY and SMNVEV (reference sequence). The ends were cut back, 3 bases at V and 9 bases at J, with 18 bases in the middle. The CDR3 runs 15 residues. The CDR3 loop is CASSLGRKGGIEQFF. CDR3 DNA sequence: TGTGCCAGCAGTTTGGGGCGGAAGGGTGGAATTGAGCAGTTCTTC.

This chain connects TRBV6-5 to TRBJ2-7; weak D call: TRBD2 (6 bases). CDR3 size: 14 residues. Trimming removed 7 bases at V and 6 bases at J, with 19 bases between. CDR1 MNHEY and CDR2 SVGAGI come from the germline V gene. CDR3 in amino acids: CASTRSGDPSEQYF. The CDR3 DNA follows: TGTGCCAGCACCAGGTCGGGGGATCCCTCCGAGCAGTACTTC.

The CDR3 DNA reads as TGTGCCAGCAGCTTGGAACAGCAGGGGGGCGCGGAAAAACTGTTTTTT. Its protein is CASSLEQQGGAEKLFF. V and J are TRBV5-6 and TRBJ1-4; 7 bases match TRBD1. The CDR3 contains 16 residues. Germline assignment: CDR1 SGHDT and CDR2 YYEEEE. Losses at the gene ends were 0 bases for V and 8 bases for J; bases not matched to a gene: 10.

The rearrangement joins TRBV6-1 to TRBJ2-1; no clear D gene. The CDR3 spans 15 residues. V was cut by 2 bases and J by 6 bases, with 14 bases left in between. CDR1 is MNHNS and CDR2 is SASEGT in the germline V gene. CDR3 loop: CASSETVWSLNEQFF. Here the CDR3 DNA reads TGTGCCAGCAGTGAAACCGTATGGAGCCTCAATGAGCAGTTCTTC.

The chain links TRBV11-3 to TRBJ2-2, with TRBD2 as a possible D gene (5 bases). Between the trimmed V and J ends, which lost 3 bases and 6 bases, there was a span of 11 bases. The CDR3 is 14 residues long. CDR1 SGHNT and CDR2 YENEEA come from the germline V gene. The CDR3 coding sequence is TGTGCCAGCAGCTTGTCGGAGGCTGCCGGGGAGCTGTTTTTT. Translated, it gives CASSLSEAAGELFF. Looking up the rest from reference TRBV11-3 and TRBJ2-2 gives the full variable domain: EAGVVQSPRYKIIEKKQPVAFWCNPISGHNTLYWYLQNLGQGPELLIRYENEEAVDDSQLPKDRFSAERLKGVDSTLKIQPAELGDSAVYLCASSLSEAAGELFFGEGSRLTVL.

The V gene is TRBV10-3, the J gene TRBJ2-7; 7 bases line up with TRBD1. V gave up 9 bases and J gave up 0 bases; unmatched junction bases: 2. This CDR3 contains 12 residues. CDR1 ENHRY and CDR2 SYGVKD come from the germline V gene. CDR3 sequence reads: CAMGQSSYEQYF. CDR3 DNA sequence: TGTGCCATGGGACAGAGCTCCTACGAGCAGTACTTC.

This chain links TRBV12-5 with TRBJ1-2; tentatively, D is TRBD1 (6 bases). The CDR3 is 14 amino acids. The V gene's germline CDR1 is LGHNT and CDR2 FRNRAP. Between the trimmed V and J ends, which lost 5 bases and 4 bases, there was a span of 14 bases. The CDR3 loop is CASGPGQLGYGYTF. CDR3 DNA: TGTGCTAGTGGTCCGGGACAACTAGGCTATGGCTACACCTTC.

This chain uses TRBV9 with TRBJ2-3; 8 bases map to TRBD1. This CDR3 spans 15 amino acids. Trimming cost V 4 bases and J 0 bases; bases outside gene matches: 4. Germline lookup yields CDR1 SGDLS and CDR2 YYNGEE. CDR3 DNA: TGTGCCAGCAGCCTAAGACAGGGGAGCACAGATACGCAGTATTTT. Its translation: CASSLRQGSTDTQYF. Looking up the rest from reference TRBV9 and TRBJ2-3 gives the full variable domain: DSGVTQTPKHLITATGQRVTLRCSPRSGDLSVYWYQQSLDQGLQFLIQYYNGEERAKGNILERFSAQQFPDLHSELNLSSLELGDSALYFCASSLRQGSTDTQYFGPGTRLTVL.

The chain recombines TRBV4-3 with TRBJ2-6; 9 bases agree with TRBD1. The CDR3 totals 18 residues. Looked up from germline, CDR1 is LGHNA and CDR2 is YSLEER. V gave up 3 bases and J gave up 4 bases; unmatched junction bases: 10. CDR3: CASSQDRGPLWGANVLTF. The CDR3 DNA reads TGCGCCAGCAGCCAGGACAGGGGCCCCCTTTGGGGGGCCAACGTCCTGACTTTC.

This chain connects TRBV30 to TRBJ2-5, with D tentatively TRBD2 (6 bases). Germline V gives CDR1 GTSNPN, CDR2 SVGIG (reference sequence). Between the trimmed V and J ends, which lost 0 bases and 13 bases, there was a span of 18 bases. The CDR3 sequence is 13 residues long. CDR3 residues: CAWSVFTGDLGYF. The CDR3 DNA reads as TGTGCCTGGAGTGTATTTACGGGGGATCTTGGGTACTTC.

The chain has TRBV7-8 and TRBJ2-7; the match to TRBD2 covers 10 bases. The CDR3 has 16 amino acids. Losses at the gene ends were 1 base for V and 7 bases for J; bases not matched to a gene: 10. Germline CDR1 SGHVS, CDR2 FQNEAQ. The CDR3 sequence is CASSLGPQRGGGEQYF. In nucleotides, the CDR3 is TGTGCCAGCAGCTTAGGTCCCCAGCGGGGGGGCGGGGAGCAGTACTTC.

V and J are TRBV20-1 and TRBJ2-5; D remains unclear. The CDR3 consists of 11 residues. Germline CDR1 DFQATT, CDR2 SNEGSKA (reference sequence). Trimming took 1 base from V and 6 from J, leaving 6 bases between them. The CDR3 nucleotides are TGCAGTGCTAGAGCACAGCAGACCCAGTACTTC. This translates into CSARAQQTQYF.

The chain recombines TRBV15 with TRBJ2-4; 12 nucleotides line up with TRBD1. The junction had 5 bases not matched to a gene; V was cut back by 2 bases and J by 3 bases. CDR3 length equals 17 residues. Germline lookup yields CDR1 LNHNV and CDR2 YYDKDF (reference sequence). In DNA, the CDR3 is TGTGCCACCAGCAGATTGGGACAGGGGGCGGTCAAAAACATTCAGTACTTC. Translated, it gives CATSRLGQGAVKNIQYF.

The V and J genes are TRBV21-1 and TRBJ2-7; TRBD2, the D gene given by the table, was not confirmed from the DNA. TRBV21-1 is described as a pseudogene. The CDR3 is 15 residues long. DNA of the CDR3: TGTGCCAGCAGCAAATGGCGGAGAGACCCCTACGAGCAGTACTTC. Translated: CASSKWRRDPYEQYF.

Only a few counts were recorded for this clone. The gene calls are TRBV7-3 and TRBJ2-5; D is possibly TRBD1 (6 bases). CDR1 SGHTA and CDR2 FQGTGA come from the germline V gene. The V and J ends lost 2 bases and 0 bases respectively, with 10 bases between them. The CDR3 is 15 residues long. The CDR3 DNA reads TGTGCCAGCAGCTTACCCGGGACAAACCAAGAGACCCAGTACTTC. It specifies CASSLPGTNQETQYF. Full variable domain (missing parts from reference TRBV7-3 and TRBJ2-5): GAGVSQTPSNKVTEKGKYVELRCDPISGHTALYWYRQSLGQGPEFLIYFQGTGAADDSGLPNDRFFAVRPEGSVSTLKIQRTERGDSAVYLCASSLPGTNQETQYFGPGTRLLVL.

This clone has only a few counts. The CDR3 DNA sequence: TGTGCCACCAGCGAAGATCGGACAGGGGAAAGCTACGAGCAGTACTTC. Translating it yields CATSEDRTGESYEQYF. The chain carries TRBV15 and TRBJ2-7; 9 bases line up with TRBD1. Germline values: CDR1 LNHNV, CDR2 YYDKDF (reference sequence). The CDR3 has 16 amino acids. Germline trimming cut 5 bases from V and 3 bases from J; bases unmatched to any gene: 11.

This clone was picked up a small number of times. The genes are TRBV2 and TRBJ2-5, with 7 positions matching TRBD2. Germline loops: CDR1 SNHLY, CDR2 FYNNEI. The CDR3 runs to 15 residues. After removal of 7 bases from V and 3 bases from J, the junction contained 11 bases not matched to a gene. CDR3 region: CASTLAAILKETQYF. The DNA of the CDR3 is TGTGCCAGCACCCTAGCGGCTATCCTTAAAGAGACCCAGTACTTC.

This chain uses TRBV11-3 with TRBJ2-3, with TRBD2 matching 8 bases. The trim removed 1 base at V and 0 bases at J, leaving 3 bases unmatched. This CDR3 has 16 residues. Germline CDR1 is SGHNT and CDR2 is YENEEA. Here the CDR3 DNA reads TGTGCCAGCAGCTTAGGACTAGCGAGAAGCACAGATACGCAGTATTTT. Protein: CASSLGLARSTDTQYF.

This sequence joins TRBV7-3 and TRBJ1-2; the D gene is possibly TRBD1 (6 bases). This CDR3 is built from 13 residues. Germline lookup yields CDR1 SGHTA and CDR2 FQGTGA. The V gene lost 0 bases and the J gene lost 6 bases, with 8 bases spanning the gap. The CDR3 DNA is TGTGCCAGCAGCTTAACGCAGGGGAATGGCTACACCTTC. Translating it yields CASSLTQGNGYTF. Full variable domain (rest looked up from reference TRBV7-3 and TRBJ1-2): GAGVSQTPSNKVTEKGKYVELRCDPISGHTALYWYRQSLGQGPEFLIYFQGTGAADDSGLPNDRFFAVRPEGSVSTLKIQRTERGDSAVYLCASSLTQGNGYTFGSGTRLTVV.

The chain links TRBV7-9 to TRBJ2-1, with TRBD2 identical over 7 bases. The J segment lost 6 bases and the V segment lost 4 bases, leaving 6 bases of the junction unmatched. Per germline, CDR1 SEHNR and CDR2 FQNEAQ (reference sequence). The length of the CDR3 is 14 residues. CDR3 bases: TGTGCCAGCAGCTCTAAAGGGAGGGGCAATGAGCAGTTCTTC. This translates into CASSSKGRGNEQFF.